This T cell receptor beta chain was identified in a study of T-cell reconstitution after alpha-beta-depleted transplantation in children. TCRbeta library preparation incorporated unique molecular identifiers. TCRdb passed the PCR reads through MiXCR, listing each CDR3 protein once. The sample contains about 400,000 distinct CDR3 sequences, about 20% of which appear only once. This clonotype was seen more than once but under ten times. CDR3 size: 13 residues. The germline V gene encodes CDR1 MNHEY and CDR2 SMNVEV (reference sequence). The V end lost 5 bases, the J end lost 8 bases, and 15 bases lay between the germline ends.

The chain employs TRBV27 and TRBJ1-2; maybe TRBD1 (5 bases). The TCR was taken from a human donor who donated a stem cell graft to a child with acute myeloid leukemia. The source was PBMCs from the stem cell graft donor, collected from the stem cell graft. This CDR3 is CASSHRGGFGYTF. CDR3 bases: TGTGCCAGCAGTCACCGGGGGGGGTTCGGCTACACCTTC.